The 2 T cell receptor beta chains below all came from one sample that was sequenced in a study of a mutant IDH1 vaccine in newly diagnosed glioma. Produced via immunoSEQ multiplex PCR; TCRdb's table is partial and in-frame only. The sample consists of approximately 25,000 clones, 82% of them appearing once. Time point in this sample: week 47, end of study. Vaccination comprised doses that each held 300 ug of mutant IDH1 20-mer peptide, plus topical imiquimod. These receptors' targets are unknown. This specimen was PBMCs, taken from a glioma patient whose treatment included an IDH1 peptide vaccine. The receptors come from a man between 40 and 49 years old with glioma. Some clones in this sample may be carry-over from other donors' samples.

This clone showed up just once. The rearrangement links TRBV19 to TRBJ1-4, with D possibly matching TRBD1 (5 bases). This CDR3 spans 13 amino acids. Germline CDR1 is LNHDA and CDR2 is SQIVND (reference sequence). V lost 6 bases, J lost 8 bases, and 13 bases lay in between. The CDR3 sequence is CASSLGRGEKLFF. The CDR3 DNA is TGTGCCAGTAGCCTCGGACGGGGCGAAAAACTGTTTTTT.

The V and J genes are TRBV10-3 and TRBJ2-7; D ambiguous. The CDR3 has 14 amino acids. Trimming removed 0 bases from V and 6 bases from J, with 12 bases in between. The germline gives CDR1 ENHRY, CDR2 SYGVKD. CDR3 bases: TGTGCCATCAGTGAGTCAAAAGTCTCTTCCGAGCAGTACTTC. As protein: CAISESKVSSEQYF.